This section outlines one TCR beta chain sequence together with its context. The sample comes from a study of blood T cell repertoires in COVID-19. Trimming left V 4 bases short and J 3 bases short, with 21 bases between. This CDR3 comprises 17 residues. Per germline, CDR1 KGHSH and CDR2 LQKENI. Data came from immunoSEQ multiplex PCR; TCRdb stores just in-frame clones and leaves some out. The profile shows around 130,000 clones, about 88% of them singletons. Sequenced sample: PBMCs or T cells enriched from blood (not recorded which). The TCR was taken from a man in his forties with acute COVID-19. This rearrangement joins TRBV18 to TRBJ1-1; perhaps TRBD1 as D (6 bases). CDR3 sequence (DNA): TGTGCCAGCTCACTCCTTGGAATACAGGGTGGGGACACTGAAGCTTTCTTT. The encoded protein is CASSLLGIQGGDTEAFF.